The rows below give T cell receptor beta chains drawn from one sample of a study of OX40 agonist ivuxolimab in advanced cancers. Generated by immunoSEQ multiplex PCR, the TCRdb table keeps only in-frame clones and is missing some. The sample holds roughly 40,000 clones, roughly 88% seen once. The specimen was CD4+ or CD8+ T cells sorted from blood, collected in a trial of the OX40 agonist ivuxolimab. These receptors were collected from an adult with an advanced solid tumor such as melanoma, head and neck, liver or kidney cancer. Each CDR3 is given with its conserved first and last residue. A D gene is named only where the DNA matches it firmly. The listing skips clone size in some rows; elsewhere it reads once, few, many or a size class.

size	V	D	J	CDR3	DNA
.	TRBV6-6	.	TRBJ2-7	CASSYGLDRPYEQYF	TGTGCCAGCAGTTACGGACTTGACAGACCCTACGAGCAGTACTTC
few	TRBV29-1	.	TRBJ1-2	CSVPQGPAYGYTF	TGCAGCGTGCCCCAGGGACCCGCCTATGGCTACACCTTC
.	TRBV6-5	TRBD1	TRBJ1-6	CASSYRGQGDSPLHF	TGTGCCAGCAGTTACAGGGGACAGGGTGATTCACCCCTCCACTTT
.	TRBV27	TRBD1	TRBJ2-1	CASSFGTGYNEQFF	TGTGCCAGCAGTTTCGGGACAGGCTACAATGAGCAGTTCTTC
.	TRBV27	.	TRBJ2-7	CASSSGDTYEQYF	TGTGCCAGCAGTTCCGGGGACACCTACGAGCAGTACTTC
.	TRBV29-1	.	TRBJ1-1	CSVEEGARGITEAFF	TGCAGCGTTGAAGAAGGCGCGCGCGGGATCACTGAAGCTTTCTTT
.	TRBV4-1	TRBD1	TRBJ1-1	CASSHFPGQGDRSEAFF	TGCGCCAGCAGCCATTTCCCCGGACAGGGCGATAGAAGTGAAGCTTTCTTT
.	TRBV28	TRBD1	TRBJ1-1	CASWDRPGGTEAFF	TGTGCCAGCTGGGACAGGCCCGGGGGGACTGAAGCTTTCTTT
.	TRBV2	.	TRBJ2-1	CASSPGEQFF	TGTGCCAGCAGTCCCGGGGAGCAGTTCTTC
.	TRBV7-8	.	TRBJ2-5	CASSLEMYQETQYF	TGCGCCAGCAGCCTAGAGATGTACCAAGAGACCCAGTACTTC
.	TRBV7-3	.	TRBJ2-7	CASSLGGETYEQYF	TGTGCCAGCAGCTTAGGGGGCGAAACCTACGAGCAGTACTTC
.	TRBV5-1	TRBD2	TRBJ2-3	CASSLASGGTRTDTQYF	TGCGCCAGCAGCTTGGCCAGCGGGGGGACTCGCACAGATACGCAGTATTTT
.	TRBV11-2	.	TRBJ2-7	CASSFSYEQYF	TGTGCCAGCAGCTTCTCCTACGAGCAGTACTTC
.	TRBV4-2	TRBD2	TRBJ2-3	CASSLAGGATDTQYF	TGTGCCAGCAGCCTTGCGGGGGGGGCGACAGATACGCAGTATTTT
.	TRBV6-5	TRBD1	TRBJ1-2	CASSGGQGGGYTF	TGTGCCAGCAGTGGGGGACAGGGTGGTGGCTACACCTTC
.	TRBV29-1	TRBD2	TRBJ2-1	CSVEDPSSGGAVNEQFF	TGCAGCGTTGAAGATCCTTCTAGCGGGGGGGCCGTCAATGAGCAGTTCTTC
once	TRBV5-4	.	TRBJ2-2	CASSLGGPGTTGELFF	TGTGCCAGCAGCTTGGGGGGCCCCGGAACCACCGGGGAGCTGTTTTTT
.	TRBV6-5	.	TRBJ2-3	CASSYTSTDTQYF	TGTGCCAGCAGTTACACTAGCACAGATACGCAGTATTTT
.	TRBV7-8	TRBD2	TRBJ2-5	CASSISGGALTETQYF	TGTGCCAGCAGCATTAGCGGGGGGGCCTTAACAGAGACCCAGTACTTC
.	TRBV14	.	TRBJ2-5	CASSQAQAYAGETQYF	TGTGCCAGCAGCCAAGCACAGGCCTACGCAGGGGAGACCCAGTACTTC
.	TRBV4-3	.	TRBJ2-5	CASSQDEGETQYF	TGCGCCAGCAGCCAAGACGAAGGAGAGACCCAGTACTTC
.	TRBV29-1	TRBD2	TRBJ2-2	CSVGRAGDLTGELFF	TGCAGCGTGGGCCGGGCGGGGGATCTCACCGGGGAGCTGTTTTTT
once	TRBV29-1	.	TRBJ2-1	CSVEVLGLVVGEQFF	TGCAGCGTTGAAGTTTTGGGTCTAGTTGTGGGTGAGCAGTTCTTC
.	TRBV5-5	.	TRBJ2-7	CASSLIEAGEQYF	TGTGCCAGCAGCTTGATTGAGGCGGGGGAGCAGTACTTC
.	TRBV4-3	.	TRBJ1-1	CASSQDGPPSRVTEAFF	TGCGCCAGCAGCCAAGACGGACCTCCCAGCCGCGTCACTGAAGCTTTCTTT
once	TRBV19	.	TRBJ1-1	CASSLTGATEAFF	TGTGCCAGTAGTTTGACGGGGGCCACTGAAGCTTTCTTT
.	TRBV27	.	TRBJ2-3	CASSNIVNTDTQYF	TGTGCCAGCAGTAATATCGTTAACACAGATACGCAGTATTTT
.	TRBV28	.	TRBJ2-1	CASSLGALTSYNEQFF	TGTGCCAGCAGTTTAGGGGCGTTGACCTCCTACAATGAGCAGTTCTTC